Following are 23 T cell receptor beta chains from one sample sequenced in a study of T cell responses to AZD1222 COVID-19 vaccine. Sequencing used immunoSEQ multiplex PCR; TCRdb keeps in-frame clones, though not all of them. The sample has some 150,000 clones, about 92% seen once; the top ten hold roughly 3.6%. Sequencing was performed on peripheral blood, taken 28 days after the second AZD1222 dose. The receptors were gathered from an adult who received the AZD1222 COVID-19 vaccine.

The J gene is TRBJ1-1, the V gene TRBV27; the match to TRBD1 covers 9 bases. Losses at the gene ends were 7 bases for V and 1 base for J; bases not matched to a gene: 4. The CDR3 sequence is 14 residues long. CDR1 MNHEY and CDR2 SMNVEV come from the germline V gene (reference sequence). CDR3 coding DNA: TGTGCCAGCAAATTGACAGGGGGGAACACTGAAGCTTTCTTT. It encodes CASKLTGGNTEAFF.

Here the CDR3 reads CASSTIGRENEKLFF. DNA for the CDR3: TGTGCCAGTAGTACGATCGGCCGGGAAAATGAAAAACTGTTTTTT. The chain uses TRBV19 and TRBJ1-4; no firm D call. Looked up from germline, CDR1 is LNHDA and CDR2 is SQIVND (reference sequence). The CDR3 length is 15 residues. V was pared by 4 bases and J by 5 bases, with 14 bases between.

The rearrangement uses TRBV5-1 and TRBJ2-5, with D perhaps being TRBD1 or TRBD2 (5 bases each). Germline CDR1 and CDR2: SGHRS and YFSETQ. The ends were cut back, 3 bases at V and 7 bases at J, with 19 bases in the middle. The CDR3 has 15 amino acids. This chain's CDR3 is CASSSSGTEARTQYF. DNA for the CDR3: TGCGCCAGCAGCTCCTCCGGGACGGAGGCACGGACCCAGTACTTC.

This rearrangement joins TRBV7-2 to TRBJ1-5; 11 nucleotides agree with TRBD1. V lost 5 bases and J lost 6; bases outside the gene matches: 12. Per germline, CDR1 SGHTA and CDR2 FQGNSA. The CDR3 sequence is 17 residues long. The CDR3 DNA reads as TGTGCCAGCAGCCCTGCCGTTGGGACAGGGGGGACTCAGCCCCAGCATTTT. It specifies CASSPAVGTGGTQPQHF.

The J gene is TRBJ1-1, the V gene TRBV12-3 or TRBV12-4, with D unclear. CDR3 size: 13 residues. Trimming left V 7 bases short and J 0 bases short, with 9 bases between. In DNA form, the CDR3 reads TGTGCCAGCACCTTTGATCTGAACACTGAAGCTTTCTTT. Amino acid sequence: CASTFDLNTEAFF.

CDR3 amino acids: CASSPHTGRNQPQHF. Here the CDR3 DNA reads TGTGCCAGCAGCCCACACACAGGCCGCAATCAGCCCCAGCATTTT. The chain joins TRBV28 to TRBJ1-5, with TRBD1 as a possible D gene (5 bases). This CDR3 is built from 15 residues. V dropped 6 bases and J dropped 2 bases, with 14 bases sitting between them. Germline assignment: CDR1 MDHEN and CDR2 SYDVKM.

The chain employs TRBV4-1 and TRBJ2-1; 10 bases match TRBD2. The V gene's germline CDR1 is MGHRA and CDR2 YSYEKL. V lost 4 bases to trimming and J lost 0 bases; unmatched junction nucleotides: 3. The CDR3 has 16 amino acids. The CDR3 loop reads CASSLKREGSYNEQFF. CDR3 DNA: TGCGCCAGCAGCCTAAAGCGGGAGGGCTCCTACAATGAGCAGTTCTTC.

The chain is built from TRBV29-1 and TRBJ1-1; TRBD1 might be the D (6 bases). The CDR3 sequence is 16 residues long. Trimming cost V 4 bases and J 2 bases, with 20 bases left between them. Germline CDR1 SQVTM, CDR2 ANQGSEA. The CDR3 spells CSVAHRAKIKNTEAFF. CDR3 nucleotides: TGCAGCGTTGCCCACAGGGCAAAAATTAAAAACACTGAAGCTTTCTTT. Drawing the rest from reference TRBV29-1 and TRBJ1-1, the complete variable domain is SAVISQKPSRDICQRGTSLTIQCQVDSQVTMMFWYRQQPGQSLTLIATANQGSEATYESGFVIDKFPISRPNLTFSTLTVSNMSPEDSSIYLCSVAHRAKIKNTEAFFGQGTRLTVV.

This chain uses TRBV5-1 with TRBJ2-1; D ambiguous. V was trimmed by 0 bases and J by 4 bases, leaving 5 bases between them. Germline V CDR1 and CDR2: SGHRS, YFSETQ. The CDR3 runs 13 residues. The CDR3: CASSLDTYNEQFF. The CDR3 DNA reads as TGCGCCAGCAGCTTGGACACATACAATGAGCAGTTCTTC.

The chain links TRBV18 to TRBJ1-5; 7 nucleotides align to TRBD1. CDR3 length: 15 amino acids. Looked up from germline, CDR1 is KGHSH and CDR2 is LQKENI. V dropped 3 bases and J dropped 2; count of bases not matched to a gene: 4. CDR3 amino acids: CASSPQGDRNQPQHF. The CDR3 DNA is TGTGCCAGCTCACCTCAGGGGGATCGCAATCAGCCCCAGCATTTT.

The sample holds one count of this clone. Here the CDR3 reads CASSVTSGRAREQFF. The DNA for the CDR3 is TGTGCCAGCAGCGTAACTAGCGGGAGGGCGCGTGAGCAGTTCTTC. The chain employs TRBV9 and TRBJ2-1; 13 bases align to TRBD2. The CDR3 is 15 amino acids. Germline V lookup: CDR1 SGDLS, CDR2 YYNGEE. Trimming took 1 base from V and 9 from J; bases not matched to a gene: 4. Together with reference TRBV9 and TRBJ2-1, the CDR3 gives the full variable domain: DSGVTQTPKHLITATGQRVTLRCSPRSGDLSVYWYQQSLDQGLQFLIQYYNGEERAKGNILERFSAQQFPDLHSELNLSSLELGDSALYFCASSVTSGRAREQFFGPGTRLTVL.

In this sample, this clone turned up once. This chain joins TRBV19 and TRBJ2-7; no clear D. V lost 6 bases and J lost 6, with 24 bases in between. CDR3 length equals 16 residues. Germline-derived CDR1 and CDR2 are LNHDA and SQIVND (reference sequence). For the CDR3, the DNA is TGTGCCAGTAGCCCTCCTGATGGTGGGAAAATTCGCGAGCAGTACTTC. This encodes CASSPPDGGKIREQYF.

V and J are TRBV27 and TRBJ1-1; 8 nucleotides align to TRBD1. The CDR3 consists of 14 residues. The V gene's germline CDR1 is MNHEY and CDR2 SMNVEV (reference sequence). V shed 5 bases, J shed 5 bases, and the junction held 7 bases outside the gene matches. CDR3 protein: CASSRQGISTEAFF. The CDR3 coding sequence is TGTGCCAGCAGTAGACAGGGGATTTCGACTGAAGCTTTCTTT.

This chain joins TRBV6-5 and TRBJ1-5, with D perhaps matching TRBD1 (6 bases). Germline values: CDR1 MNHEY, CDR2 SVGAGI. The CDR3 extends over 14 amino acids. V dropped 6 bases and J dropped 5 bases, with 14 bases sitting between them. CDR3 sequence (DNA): TGTGCCAGCAGCAGGGGCAAGCCAGATCAGCCCCAGCATTTT. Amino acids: CASSRGKPDQPQHF.

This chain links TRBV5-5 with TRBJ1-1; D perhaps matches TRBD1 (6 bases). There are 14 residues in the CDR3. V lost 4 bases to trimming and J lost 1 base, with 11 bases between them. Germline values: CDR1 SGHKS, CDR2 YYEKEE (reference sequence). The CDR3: CASSARTENTEAFF. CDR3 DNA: TGTGCCAGCAGCGCCCGGACAGAGAACACTGAAGCTTTCTTT.

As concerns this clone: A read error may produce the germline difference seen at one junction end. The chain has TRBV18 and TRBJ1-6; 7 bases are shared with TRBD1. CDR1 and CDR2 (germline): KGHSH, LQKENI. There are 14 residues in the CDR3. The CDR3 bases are TGTGCCAGCTCACGAACCCTTAACCGGGACAGTCTAGACTTT. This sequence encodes CASSRTLNRDSLDF.

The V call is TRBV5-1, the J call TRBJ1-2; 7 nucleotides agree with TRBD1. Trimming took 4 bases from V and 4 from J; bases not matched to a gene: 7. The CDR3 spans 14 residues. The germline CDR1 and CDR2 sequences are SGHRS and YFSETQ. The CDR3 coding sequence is TGCGCCAGCAGCCCACGGGACAGATCCTATGGCTACACCTTC. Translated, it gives CASSPRDRSYGYTF.

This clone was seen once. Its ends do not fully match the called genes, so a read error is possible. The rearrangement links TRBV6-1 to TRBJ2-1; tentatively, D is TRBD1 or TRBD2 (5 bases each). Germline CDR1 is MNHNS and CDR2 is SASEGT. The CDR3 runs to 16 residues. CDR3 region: CASRESSGTYNNEQFF. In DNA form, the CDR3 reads TGTGCCAGCCGTGAATCTTCCGGGACCTACAACAATGAGCAGTTCTTC.

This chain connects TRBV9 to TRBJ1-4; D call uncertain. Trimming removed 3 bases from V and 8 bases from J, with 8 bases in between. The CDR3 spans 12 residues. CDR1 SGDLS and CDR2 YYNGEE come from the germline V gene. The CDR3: CASSGVREKLFF. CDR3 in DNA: TGTGCCAGCAGCGGGGTCCGGGAAAAACTGTTTTTT.

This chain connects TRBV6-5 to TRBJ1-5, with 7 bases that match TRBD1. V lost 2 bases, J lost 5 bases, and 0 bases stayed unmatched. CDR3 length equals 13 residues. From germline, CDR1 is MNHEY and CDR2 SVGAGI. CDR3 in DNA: TGTGCCAGCAGTTACCAGGGGGATCAGCCCCAGCATTTT. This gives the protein CASSYQGDQPQHF.

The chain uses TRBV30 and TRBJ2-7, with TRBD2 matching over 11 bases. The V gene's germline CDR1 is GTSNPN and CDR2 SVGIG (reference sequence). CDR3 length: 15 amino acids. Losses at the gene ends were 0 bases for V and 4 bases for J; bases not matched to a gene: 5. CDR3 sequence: CAWSVQLAGAYEQYF. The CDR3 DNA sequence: TGTGCCTGGAGTGTACAACTAGCGGGAGCGTACGAGCAGTACTTC.

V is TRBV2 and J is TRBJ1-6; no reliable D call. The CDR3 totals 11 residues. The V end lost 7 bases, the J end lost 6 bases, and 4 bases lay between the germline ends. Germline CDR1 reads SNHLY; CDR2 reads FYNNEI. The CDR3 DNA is TGTGCCAGCAAGGGTAATTCACCCCTCCACTTT. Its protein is CASKGNSPLHF.

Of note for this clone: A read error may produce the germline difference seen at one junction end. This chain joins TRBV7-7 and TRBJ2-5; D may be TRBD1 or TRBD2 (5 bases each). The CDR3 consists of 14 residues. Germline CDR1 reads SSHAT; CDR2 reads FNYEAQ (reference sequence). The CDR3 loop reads CASSSGTKKETQYF. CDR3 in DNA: TGTGCTAGCAGCTCCGGGACGAAGAAAGAGACCCAGTACTTC.